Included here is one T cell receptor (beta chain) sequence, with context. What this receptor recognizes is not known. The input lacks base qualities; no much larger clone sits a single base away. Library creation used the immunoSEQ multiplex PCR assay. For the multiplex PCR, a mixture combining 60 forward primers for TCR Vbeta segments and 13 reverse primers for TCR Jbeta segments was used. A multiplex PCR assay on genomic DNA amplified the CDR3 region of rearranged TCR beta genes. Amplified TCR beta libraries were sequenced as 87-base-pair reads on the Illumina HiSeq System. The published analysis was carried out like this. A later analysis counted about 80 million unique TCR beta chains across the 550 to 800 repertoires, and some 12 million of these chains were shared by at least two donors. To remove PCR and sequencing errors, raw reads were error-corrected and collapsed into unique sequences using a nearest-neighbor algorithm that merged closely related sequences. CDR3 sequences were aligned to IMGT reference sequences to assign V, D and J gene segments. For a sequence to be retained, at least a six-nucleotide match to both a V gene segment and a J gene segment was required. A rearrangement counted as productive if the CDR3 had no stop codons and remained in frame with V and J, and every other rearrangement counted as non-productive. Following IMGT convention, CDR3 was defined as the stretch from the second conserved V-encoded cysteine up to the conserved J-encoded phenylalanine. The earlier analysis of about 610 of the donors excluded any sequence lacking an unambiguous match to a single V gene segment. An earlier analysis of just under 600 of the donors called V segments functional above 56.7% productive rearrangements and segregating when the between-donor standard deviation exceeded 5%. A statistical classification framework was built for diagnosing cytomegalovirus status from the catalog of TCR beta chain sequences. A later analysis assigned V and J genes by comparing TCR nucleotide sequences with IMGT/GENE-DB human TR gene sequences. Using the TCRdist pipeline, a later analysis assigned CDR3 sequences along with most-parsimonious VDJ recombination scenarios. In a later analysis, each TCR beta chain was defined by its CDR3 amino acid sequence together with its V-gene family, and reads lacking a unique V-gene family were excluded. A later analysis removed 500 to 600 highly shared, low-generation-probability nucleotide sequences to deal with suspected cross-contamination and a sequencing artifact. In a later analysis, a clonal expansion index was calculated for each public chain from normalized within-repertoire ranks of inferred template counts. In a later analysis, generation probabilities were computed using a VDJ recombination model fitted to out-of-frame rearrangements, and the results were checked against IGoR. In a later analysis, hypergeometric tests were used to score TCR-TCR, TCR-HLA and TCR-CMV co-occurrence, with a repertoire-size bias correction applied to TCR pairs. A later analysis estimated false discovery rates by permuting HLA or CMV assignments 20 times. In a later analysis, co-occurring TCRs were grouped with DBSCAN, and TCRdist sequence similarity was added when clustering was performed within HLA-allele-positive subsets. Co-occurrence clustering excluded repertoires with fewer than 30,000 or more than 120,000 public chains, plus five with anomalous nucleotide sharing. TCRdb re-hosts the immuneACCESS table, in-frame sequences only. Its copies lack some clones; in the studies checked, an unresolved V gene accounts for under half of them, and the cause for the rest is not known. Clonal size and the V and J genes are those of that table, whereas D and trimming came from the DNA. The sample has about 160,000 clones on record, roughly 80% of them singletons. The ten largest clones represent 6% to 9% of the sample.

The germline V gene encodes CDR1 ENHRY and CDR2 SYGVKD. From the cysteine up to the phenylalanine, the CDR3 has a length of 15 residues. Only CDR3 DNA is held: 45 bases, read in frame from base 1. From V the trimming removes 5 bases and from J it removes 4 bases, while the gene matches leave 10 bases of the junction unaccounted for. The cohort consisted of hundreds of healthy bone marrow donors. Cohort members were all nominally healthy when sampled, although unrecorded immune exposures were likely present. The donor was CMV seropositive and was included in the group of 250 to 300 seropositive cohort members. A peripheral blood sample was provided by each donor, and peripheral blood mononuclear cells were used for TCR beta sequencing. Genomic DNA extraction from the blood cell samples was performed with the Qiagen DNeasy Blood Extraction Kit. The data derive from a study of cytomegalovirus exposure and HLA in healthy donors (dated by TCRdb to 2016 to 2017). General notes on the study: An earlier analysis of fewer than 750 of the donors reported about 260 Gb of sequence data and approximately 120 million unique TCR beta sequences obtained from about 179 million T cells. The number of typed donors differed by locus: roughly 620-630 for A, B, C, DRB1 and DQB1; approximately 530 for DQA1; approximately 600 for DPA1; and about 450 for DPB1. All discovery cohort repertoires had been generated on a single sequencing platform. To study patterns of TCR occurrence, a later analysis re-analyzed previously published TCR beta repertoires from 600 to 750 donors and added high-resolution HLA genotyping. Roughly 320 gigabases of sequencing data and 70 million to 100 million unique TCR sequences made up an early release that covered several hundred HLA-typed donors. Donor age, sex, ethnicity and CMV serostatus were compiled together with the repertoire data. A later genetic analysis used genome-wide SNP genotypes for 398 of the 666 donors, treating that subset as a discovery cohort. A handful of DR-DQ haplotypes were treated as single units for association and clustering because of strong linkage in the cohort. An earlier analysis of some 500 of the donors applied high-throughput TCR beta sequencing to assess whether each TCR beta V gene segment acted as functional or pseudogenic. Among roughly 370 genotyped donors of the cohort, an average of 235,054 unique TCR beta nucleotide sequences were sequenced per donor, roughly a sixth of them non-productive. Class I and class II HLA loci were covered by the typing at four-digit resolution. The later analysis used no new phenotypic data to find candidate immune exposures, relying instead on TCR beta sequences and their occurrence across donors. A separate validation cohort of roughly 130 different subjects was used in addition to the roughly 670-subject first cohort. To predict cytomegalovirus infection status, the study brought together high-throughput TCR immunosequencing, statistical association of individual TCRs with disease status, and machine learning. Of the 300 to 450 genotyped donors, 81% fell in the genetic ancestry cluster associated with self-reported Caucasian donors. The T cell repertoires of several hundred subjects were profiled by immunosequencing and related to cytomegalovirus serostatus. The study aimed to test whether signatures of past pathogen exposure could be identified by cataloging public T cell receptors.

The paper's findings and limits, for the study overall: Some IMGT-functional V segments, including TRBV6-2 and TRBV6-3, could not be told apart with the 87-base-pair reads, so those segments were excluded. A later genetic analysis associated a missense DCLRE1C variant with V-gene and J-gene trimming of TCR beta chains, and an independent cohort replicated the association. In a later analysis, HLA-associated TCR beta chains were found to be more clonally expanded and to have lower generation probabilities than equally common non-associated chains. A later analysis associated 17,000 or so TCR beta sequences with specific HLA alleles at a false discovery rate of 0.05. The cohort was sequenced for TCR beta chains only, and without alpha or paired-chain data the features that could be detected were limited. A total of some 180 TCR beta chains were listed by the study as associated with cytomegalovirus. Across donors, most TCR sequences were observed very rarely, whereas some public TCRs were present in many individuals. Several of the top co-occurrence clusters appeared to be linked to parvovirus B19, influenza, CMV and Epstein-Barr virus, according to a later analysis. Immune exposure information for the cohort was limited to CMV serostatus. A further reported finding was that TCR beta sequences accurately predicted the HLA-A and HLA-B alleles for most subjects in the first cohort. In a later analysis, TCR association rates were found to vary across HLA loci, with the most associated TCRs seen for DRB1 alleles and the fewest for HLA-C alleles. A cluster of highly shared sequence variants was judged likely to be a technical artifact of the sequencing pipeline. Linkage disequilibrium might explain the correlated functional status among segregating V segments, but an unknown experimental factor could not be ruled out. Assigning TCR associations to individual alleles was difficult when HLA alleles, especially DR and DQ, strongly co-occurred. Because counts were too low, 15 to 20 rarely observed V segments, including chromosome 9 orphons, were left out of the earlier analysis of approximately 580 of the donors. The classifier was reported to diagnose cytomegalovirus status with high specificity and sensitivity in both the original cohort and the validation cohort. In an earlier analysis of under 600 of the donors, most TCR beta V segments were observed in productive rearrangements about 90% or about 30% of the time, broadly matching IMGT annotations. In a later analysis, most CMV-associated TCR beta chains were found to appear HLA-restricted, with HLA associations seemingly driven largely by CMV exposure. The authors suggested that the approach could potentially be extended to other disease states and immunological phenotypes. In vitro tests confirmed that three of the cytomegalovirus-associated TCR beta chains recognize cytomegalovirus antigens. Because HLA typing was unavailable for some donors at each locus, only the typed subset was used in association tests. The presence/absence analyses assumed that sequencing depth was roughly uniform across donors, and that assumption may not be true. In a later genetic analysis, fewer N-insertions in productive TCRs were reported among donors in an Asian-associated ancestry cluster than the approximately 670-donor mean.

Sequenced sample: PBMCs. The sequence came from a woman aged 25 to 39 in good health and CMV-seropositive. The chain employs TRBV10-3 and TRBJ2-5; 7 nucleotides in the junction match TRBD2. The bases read TGTGCCATCAGTAACGTTAAGAGCGGGGCAGAGACCCAGTACTTC. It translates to CAISNVKSGAETQYF.